This TCR beta chain originates from a study of CD8+CD57+ T cells in acquired aplastic anemia. The CDR3 loop spans 15 amino acids. The ends were cut back, 5 bases at V and 4 bases at J, with 18 bases in the middle. Germline assignment: CDR1 DFQATT and CDR2 SNEGSKA (reference sequence). The patients chosen for sequencing had shown expansion of CD8+CD57+ cells (detected by flow cytometry). Blood was sampled before the patients had received any therapy. Both TCR beta VDJ combination and CDR3 sequence profiling were carried out. Genomic DNA was the template for this profiling. Via MiXCR, TCRdb re-called the reads, giving one row per CDR3 protein. The sample includes about 190,000 distinct CDR3 sequences, 40% to 55% of them seen just once.

The chain links TRBV20-1 to TRBJ2-1; a weak D match, TRBD2 (5 bases). Sequences were obtained from sorted CD4+, CD8+, or CD8+CD57+ T cells (not recorded which) from PBMCs. This clonotype was obtained from a human donor with aplastic anemia. CDR3 sequence reads: CSAPTEGLLYNEQFF. CDR3 in DNA: TGCAGTGCTCCTACAGAGGGCCTACTATACAATGAGCAGTTCTTC.